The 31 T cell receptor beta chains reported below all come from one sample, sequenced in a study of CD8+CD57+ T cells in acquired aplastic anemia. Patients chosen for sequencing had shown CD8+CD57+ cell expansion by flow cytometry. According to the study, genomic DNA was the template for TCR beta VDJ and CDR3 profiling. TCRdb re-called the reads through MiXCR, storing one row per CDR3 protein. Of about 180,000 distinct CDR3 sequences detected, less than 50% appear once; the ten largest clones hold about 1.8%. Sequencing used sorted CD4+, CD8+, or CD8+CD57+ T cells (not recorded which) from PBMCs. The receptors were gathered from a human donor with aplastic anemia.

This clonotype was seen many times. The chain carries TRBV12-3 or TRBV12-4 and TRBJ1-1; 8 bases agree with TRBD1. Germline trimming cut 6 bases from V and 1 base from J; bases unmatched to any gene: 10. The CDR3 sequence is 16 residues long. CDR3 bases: TGTGCCAGCAGCCGTCGGACAGGGTGGGAGAACACTGAAGCTTTCTTT. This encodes CASSRRTGWENTEAFF.

For the CDR3, the DNA is TGTGCCAGCAGTCGACAGGGCTACACTGAAGCTTTCTTT. The encoded protein is CASSRQGYTEAFF. The chain uses TRBV6-2 or TRBV6-3 and TRBJ1-1; 7 bases map to TRBD1. CDR3 length equals 13 residues. From germline, CDR1 is MNHEY and CDR2 SVGEGT. V was clipped by 5 bases and J by 3 bases; unmatched bases: 3.

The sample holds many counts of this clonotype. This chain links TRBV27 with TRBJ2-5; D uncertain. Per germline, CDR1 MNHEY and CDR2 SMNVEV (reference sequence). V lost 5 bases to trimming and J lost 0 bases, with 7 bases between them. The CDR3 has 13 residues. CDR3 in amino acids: CASSQQNQETQYF. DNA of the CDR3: TGTGCCAGCAGTCAGCAGAACCAAGAGACCCAGTACTTC.

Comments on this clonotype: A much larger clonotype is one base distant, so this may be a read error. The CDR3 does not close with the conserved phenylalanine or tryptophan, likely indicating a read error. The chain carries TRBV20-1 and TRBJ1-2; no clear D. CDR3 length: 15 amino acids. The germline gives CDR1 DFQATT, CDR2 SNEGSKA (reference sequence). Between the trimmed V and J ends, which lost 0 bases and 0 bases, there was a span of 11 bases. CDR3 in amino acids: CSARDRDTANYGYTL. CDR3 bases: TGCAGTGCTAGAGATCGCGACACCGCTAACTATGGCTACACCCTC.

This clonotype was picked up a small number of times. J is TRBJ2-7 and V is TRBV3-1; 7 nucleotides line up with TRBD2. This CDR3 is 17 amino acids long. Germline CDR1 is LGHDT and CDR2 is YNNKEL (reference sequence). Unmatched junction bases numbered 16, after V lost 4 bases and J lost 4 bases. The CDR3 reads CASSPPRGGLGTYEQYF. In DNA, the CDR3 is TGTGCCAGCAGCCCTCCCCGCGGGGGACTGGGTACGTACGAGCAGTACTTC.

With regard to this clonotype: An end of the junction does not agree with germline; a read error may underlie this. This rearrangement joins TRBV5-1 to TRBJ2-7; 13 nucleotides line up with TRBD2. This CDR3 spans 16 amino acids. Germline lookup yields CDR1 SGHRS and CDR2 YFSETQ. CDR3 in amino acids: CASSSRLAGGRDEQYF. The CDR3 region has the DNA TGTGCCAGCAGCTCCCGACTAGCGGGGGGACGGGACGAGCAGTACTTC.

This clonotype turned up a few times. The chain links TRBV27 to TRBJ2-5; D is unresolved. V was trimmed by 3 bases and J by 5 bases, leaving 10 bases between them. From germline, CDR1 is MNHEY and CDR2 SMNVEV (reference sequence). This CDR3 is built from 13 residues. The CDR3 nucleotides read TGTGCCAGCAGTTTTCTTGGATTGGAGACCCAGTACTTC. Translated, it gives CASSFLGLETQYF.

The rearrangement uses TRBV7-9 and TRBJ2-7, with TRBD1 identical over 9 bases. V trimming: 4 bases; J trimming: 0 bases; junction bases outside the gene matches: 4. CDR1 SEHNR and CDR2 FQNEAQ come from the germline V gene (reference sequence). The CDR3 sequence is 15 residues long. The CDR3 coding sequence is TGTGCCAGCAGCTCCGGGACAGGGCCCTCCTACGAGCAGTACTTC. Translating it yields CASSSGTGPSYEQYF.

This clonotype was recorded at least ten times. Here the CDR3 reads CSTTTGSGQPQHF. The CDR3 DNA follows: TGCAGTACCACTACAGGTTCAGGTCAGCCCCAGCATTTT. The chain recombines TRBV20-1 with TRBJ1-5; D is perhaps TRBD1 (5 bases). The CDR3 is 13 residues long. The germline V and J ends were trimmed by 8 bases and 6 bases, with 17 bases remaining between them. Germline CDR1 is DFQATT and CDR2 is SNEGSKA (reference sequence).

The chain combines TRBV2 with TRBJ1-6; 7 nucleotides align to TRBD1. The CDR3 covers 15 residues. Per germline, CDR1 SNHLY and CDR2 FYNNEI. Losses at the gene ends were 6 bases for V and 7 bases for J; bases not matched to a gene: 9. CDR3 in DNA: TGTGCCAGCAGGAGCTCTCCGGGACAGAATTCACCCCTCCACTTT. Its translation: CASRSSPGQNSPLHF.

The DNA of the CDR3 is TGTGCCACCAGTCGCCAGCAAGAGACCCAGTACTTC. This gives the protein CATSRQQETQYF. The chain joins TRBV15 to TRBJ2-5, with D uncertain. V lost 6 bases, J lost 2 bases, and 7 bases lay in between. The V gene's germline CDR1 is LNHNV and CDR2 YYDKDF (reference sequence). CDR3 length equals 12 residues. Drawing the rest from reference TRBV15 and TRBJ2-5, the complete variable domain is DAMVIQNPRYQVTQFGKPVTLSCSQTLNHNVMYWYQQKSSQAPKLLFHYYDKDFNNEADTPDNFQSRRPNTSFCFLDIRSPGLGDTAMYLCATSRQQETQYFGPGTRLLVL.

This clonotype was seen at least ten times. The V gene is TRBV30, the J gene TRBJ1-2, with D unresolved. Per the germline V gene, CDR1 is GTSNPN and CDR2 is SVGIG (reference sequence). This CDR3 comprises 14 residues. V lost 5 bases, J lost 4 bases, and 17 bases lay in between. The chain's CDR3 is CAWDWTASGYGYTF. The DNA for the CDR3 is TGTGCCTGGGATTGGACGGCGTCTGGCTATGGCTACACCTTC. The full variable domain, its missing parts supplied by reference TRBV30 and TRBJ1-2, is SQTIHQWPATLVQPVGSPLSLECTVEGTSNPNLYWYRQAAGRGLQLLFYSVGIGQISSEVPQNLSASRPQDRQFILSSKKLLLSDSGFYLCAWDWTASGYGYTFGSGTRLTVV.

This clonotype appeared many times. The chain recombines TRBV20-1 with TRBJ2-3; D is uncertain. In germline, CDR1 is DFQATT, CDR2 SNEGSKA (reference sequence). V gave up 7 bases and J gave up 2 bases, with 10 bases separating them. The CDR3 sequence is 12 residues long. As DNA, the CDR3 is TGCAGTGAATCGACTCCCACAGATACGCAGTATTTT. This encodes CSESTPTDTQYF.

The CDR3 DNA reads TGCGCCAGCAGTGGGACCTCCGATCAGCCCCAGCATTTT. Residues: CASSGTSDQPQHF. This chain connects TRBV10-2 to TRBJ1-5; D is uncertain. CDR1 is WSHSY and CDR2 is SAAADI in the germline V gene. V shed 4 bases and J shed 5 bases, with 9 bases lying between them. This CDR3 is built from 13 residues.

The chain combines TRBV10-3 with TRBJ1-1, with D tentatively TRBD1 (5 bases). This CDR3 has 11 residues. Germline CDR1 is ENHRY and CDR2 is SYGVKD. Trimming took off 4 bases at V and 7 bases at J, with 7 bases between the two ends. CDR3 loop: CAISGGGEAFF. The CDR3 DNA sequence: TGTGCCATCAGTGGCGGGGGTGAAGCTTTCTTT.

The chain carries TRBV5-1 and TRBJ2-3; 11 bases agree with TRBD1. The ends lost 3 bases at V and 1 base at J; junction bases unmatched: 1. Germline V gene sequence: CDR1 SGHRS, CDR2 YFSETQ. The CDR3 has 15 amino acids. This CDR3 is CASSSGQGGTDTQYF. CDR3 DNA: TGCGCCAGCAGCTCGGGACAGGGGGGCACAGATACGCAGTATTTT.

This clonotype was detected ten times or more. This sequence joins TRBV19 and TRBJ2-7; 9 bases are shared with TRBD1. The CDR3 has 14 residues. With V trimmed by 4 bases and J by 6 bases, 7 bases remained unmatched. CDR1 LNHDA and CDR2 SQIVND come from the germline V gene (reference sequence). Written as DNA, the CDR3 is TGTGCCAGTAGTACCGGGACAGGGCTGTTCGAGCAGTACTTC. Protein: CASSTGTGLFEQYF.

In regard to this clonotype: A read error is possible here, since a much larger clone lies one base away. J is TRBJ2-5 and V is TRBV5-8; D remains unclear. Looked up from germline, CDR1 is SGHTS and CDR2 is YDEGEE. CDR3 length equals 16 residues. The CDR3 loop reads CASSLLSWTTQEAQYF. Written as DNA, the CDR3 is TGTGCCAGCAGCTTACTATCTTGGACCACACAAGAGGCCCAGTACTTC. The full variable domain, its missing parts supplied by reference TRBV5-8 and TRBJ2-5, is EAGVTQSPTHLIKTRGQQATLRCSPISGHTSVYWYQQALGLGLQFLLWYDEGEERNRGNFPPRFSGRQFPNYSSELNVNALELEDSALYLCASSLLSWTTQEAQYFGPGTRLLVL.

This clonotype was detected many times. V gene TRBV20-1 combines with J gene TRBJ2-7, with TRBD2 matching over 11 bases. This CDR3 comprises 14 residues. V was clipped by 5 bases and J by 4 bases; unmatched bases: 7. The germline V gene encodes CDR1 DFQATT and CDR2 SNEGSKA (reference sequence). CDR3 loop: CSALGTSGSYEQYF. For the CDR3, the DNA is TGCAGTGCTCTGGGGACTAGCGGATCGTACGAGCAGTACTTC.

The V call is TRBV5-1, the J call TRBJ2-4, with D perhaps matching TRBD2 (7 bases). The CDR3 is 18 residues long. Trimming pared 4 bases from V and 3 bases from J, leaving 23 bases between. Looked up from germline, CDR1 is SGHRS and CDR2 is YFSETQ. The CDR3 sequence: CASSRGAFTDSVKNIQYF. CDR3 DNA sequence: TGCGCCAGCAGCCGGGGGGCGTTTACGGATTCGGTCAAAAACATTCAGTACTTC.

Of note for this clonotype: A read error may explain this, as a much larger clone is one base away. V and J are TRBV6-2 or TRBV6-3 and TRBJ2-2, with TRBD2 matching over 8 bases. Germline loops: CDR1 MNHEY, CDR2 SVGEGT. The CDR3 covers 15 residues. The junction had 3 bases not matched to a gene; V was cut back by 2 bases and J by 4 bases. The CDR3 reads CASSYVAGSTGELFF. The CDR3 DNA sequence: TGTGCCAGCAGTTACGTAGCGGGGAGCACCGGGGAGCTGTTTTTT.

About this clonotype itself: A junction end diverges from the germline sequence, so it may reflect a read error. CDR3 coding DNA: TGTGCTAGTGGTCCCGGGACAGGGTTGTCTGAAGCCTTCTTT. It is translated as CASGPGTGLSEAFF. This chain connects TRBV12-5 to TRBJ1-1; 9 bases match TRBD1. CDR1 is LGHNT, CDR2 FRNRAP, per germline. This CDR3 contains 14 residues.

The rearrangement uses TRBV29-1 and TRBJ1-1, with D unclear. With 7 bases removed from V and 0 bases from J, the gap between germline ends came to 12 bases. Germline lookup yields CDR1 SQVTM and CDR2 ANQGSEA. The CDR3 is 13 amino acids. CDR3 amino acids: CSAKLGMNTEAFF. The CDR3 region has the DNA TGCAGCGCTAAACTGGGGATGAACACTGAAGCTTTCTTT.

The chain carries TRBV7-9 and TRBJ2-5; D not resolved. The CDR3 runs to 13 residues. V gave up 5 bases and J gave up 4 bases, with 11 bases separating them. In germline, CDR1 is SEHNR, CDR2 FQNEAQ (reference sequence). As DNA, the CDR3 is TGTGCCAGCAGCCGCCCCCTGGGAGAGACCCAGTACTTC. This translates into CASSRPLGETQYF.

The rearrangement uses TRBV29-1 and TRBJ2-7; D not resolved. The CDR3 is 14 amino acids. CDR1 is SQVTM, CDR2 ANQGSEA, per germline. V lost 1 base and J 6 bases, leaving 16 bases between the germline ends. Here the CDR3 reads CSVEGVDRASEQYF. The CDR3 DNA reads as TGCAGCGTTGAAGGGGTTGACCGCGCCTCCGAGCAGTACTTC.

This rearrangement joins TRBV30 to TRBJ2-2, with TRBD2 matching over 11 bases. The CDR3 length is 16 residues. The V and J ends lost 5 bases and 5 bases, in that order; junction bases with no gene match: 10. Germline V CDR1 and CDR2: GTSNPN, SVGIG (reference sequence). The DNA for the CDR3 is TGTGCCTGGTTCGCTAGCGGGAGGCGGGAAACCGGGGAGCTGTTTTTT. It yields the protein CAWFASGRRETGELFF.

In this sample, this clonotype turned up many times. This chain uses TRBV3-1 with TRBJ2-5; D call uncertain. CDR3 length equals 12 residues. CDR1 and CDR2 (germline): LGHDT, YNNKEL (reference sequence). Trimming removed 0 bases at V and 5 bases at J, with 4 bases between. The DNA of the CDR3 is TGTGCCAGCAGCCAAGATGACGAGACCCAGTACTTC. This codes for CASSQDDETQYF.

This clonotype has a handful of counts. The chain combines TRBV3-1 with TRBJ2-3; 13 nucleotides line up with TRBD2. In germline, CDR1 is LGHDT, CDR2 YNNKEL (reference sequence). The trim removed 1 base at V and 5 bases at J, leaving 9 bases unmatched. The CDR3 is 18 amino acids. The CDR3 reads CASSQGELAGGRVDTQYF. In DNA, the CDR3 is TGTGCCAGCAGCCAAGGCGAACTAGCGGGGGGGCGTGTAGATACGCAGTATTTT.

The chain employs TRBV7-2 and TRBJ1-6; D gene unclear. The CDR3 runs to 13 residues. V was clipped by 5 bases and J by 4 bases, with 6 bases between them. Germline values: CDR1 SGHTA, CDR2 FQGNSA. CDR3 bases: TGTGCCAGCAGCGCCCAATATAATTCACCCCTCCACTTT. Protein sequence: CASSAQYNSPLHF.

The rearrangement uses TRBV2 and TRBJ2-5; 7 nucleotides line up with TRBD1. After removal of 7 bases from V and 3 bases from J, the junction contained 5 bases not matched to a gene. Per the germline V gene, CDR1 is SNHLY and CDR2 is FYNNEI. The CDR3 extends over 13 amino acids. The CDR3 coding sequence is TGTGCCAGCAACGGACAGGAAGAAGAGACCCAGTACTTC. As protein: CASNGQEEETQYF.

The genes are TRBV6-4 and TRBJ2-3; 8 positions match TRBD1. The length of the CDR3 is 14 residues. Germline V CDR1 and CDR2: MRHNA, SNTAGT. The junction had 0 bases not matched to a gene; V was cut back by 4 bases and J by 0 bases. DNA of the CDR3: TGTGCCAGCAGTGGGACAGGGAGCACAGATACGCAGTATTTT. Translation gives CASSGTGSTDTQYF.